This TCR beta chain was sequenced for a study of response to subunit inactivated influenza vaccine (dated by TCRdb to the late 2010s). Context from the whole study: Deep quantitative T cell receptor repertoire profiling was used in the study to track responses to a trivalent subunit inactivated influenza vaccine. What the study reported, not specific to this receptor: According to the authors, only a limited number of new T cells may be recruited by each seasonal influenza vaccination.

This clonotype has a handful of counts. Its cognate antigen has yet to be identified. Per-base qualities were not stored, and no clone one base away is much larger. Reading from cysteine to phenylalanine, the CDR3 counts 14 amino acids. Of the read, only the CDR3 DNA is kept; its 42 bases are in frame from base 1. As encoded in the germline V gene, CDR1 is SGDLS while CDR2 is YYNGEE. Ends trimmed: V by 0 bases, J by 7 bases; bases unmatched to a gene: 6. The library came from RT-PCR. Reads for this sample came from an Illumina HiSeq 2500. Using fastp at Q25 and MiXCR, TCRdb reprocessed the public reads and kept productive beta chains. Identical CDR3 proteins give one entry, which carries the most common genes and DNA. The sample table holds 600,000 to 700,000 distinct CDR3 sequences, of which around 13% were seen once. The ten largest account for about 7.4% of the sample.

The sequenced sample was PBMCs from blood, obtained less than 15 days before vaccination. The source is a man aged 50-60 years who received an inactivated influenza vaccine. Donor details come from another sample of the same person, matched by shared clones. The chain couples TRBV9 to TRBJ2-7, with TRBD2 identical over 8 junction bases. The CDR3 is CASSVAGGPLEQYF. DNA sequence: TGTGCCAGCAGCGTAGCGGGAGGGCCTCTGGAGCAGTACTTC.